Listed below are T cell receptor beta chains from one sample, sequenced in a study of blood T cell repertoires in COVID-19. Profiling relied on immunoSEQ multiplex PCR, and the TCRdb table lists in-frame clones only, not all of them. Altogether 150,000 to 180,000 clones are present, around four fifths being singletons, with the ten largest covering 3.7%. What was sequenced was peripheral blood. The source of these receptors is a woman aged 80 or over with acute or convalescent COVID-19. The CDR3 runs from the conserved cysteine through the conserved F or W. A D gene is named only where the DNA matches it firmly. Some rows have no size entry. The others give once, few or many, or a class for an expanded clone.

d_call,j_call,cdr3_length,v_call,clone_size,cdr3_nt,cdr3_aa
TRBD1,TRBJ1-1,16,TRBV30,few,TGTGCCTGGAACCCCGACAGGGGAGGAATGAACACTGAAGCTTTCTTT,CAWNPDRGGMNTEAFF
NA,TRBJ1-5,17,TRBV12-2,NA,TGTGCAAGTCGCCACGATTATGGCTTGATAATCAATCAGCCCCAGCATTTT,CASRHDYGLIINQPQHF
NA,TRBJ2-5,12,TRBV15,once,TGTGCCACCAGCCCCGCGTTAGAGACCCAGTACTTC,CATSPALETQYF
NA,TRBJ2-1,13,TRBV2,NA,TGTGCCAGCAGAAAAGACGGAGCATATGAGCAGTTCTTC,CASRKDGAYEQFF
NA,TRBJ1-1,13,TRBV9,NA,TGTGCCAGCAGCCATAGTGGTTTAGCGGAAGCTTTCTTT,CASSHSGLAEAFF
TRBD1,TRBJ1-1,18,TRBV5-1,NA,TGCGCCAGCAGCTTGGGGGGTGGACAGGGACTCACGAACACTGAAGCTTTCTTT,CASSLGGGQGLTNTEAFF
TRBD1,TRBJ2-5,15,TRBV5-8,NA,TGTGCCAGCAGCTTGGTTGGGACAGGGGGGAAGACCCAGTACTTC,CASSLVGTGGKTQYF
NA,TRBJ1-2,14,TRBV7-9,NA,TGTGCCAGCAGCTTATTTTCGGAAGGGGTCGGCTACACCTTC,CASSLFSEGVGYTF
NA,TRBJ2-5,15,TRBV13,NA,TGTGCCAGCAGCTTAGCGACAGATCCCTGGGGGACCCAGTACTTC,CASSLATDPWGTQYF
NA,TRBJ2-3,14,TRBV14,NA,TGTGCCAGCAGCCAGAGGGTTCCCCCAGATACGCAGTATTTT,CASSQRVPPDTQYF
NA,TRBJ2-7,12,TRBV12-3/TRBV12-4,NA,TGTGCCAGCAGTCCCGGACTGTACGAGCAGTACTTC,CASSPGLYEQYF
TRBD2,TRBJ2-3,13,TRBV12-3/TRBV12-4,NA,TGTGCCAGCAGTTTTAGTACGGCGGGGGCGCAGTATTTT,CASSFSTAGAQYF
TRBD1,TRBJ2-1,14,TRBV7-9,once,TGTGCCAGCAGCTTAGCGCCGCAGGGGGCAGAGCAGTTCTTC,CASSLAPQGAEQFF
NA,TRBJ1-6,16,TRBV19,NA,TGTGCCAGTAGTATACAGACCGGACAGTTGAATTCACCCCTCCACTTT,CASSIQTGQLNSPLHF
TRBD1,TRBJ2-7,13,TRBV5-1,NA,TGCGCCAGCAGACCGGGACAGCTCCCCGAGCAGTACTTC,CASRPGQLPEQYF
TRBD2,TRBJ2-2,17,TRBV2,NA,TGTGCCAGCAGTGTAGTAGCGGGAGGAGCGAACACCGGGGAGCTGTTTTTT,CASSVVAGGANTGELFF
TRBD2,TRBJ2-3,18,TRBV30,many,TGTGCCTGGAGTGGGGCCTTGACTAGCGGGGGAGATACAGATACGCAGTATTTT,CAWSGALTSGGDTDTQYF
TRBD1,TRBJ2-1,16,TRBV4-1,NA,TGCGCCAGCAGCCAAGCTGACAGGGCCTCCTACAATGAGCAGTTCTTC,CASSQADRASYNEQFF
NA,TRBJ1-1,15,TRBV5-1,NA,TGCGCCAGCAGCTCGCCCTCCGGACAGAACACTGAAGCTTTCTTT,CASSSPSGQNTEAFF
NA,TRBJ1-2,15,TRBV5-1,NA,TGCGCCAGCAGCTTGGAGGGGCTGGTCGTCTATGGCTACACCTTC,CASSLEGLVVYGYTF
NA,TRBJ1-5,13,TRBV30,once,TGTGCCTGGAGTCTTCAGGGTTATCAGCCCCAGCATTTT,CAWSLQGYQPQHF
NA,TRBJ2-1,15,TRBV11-2,NA,TGTGCCAGCAGCTTAGGGGCCGGGATAAATAAAGAGCAGTTCTTC,CASSLGAGINKEQFF
TRBD2,TRBJ2-5,14,TRBV5-1,once,TGCGCCAGCATGGTGGGAGGGAGTAGAGAGACCCAGTACTTC,CASMVGGSRETQYF
NA,TRBJ2-5,13,TRBV5-1,NA,TGCGCCAGCAGTCGGCGGCAGCAAGAGACCCAGTACTTC,CASSRRQQETQYF
TRBD1,TRBJ2-3,15,TRBV5-1,few,TGCGCCAGCAGCGTGACAGGGGAAGGCACAGATACGCAGTATTTT,CASSVTGEGTDTQYF
NA,TRBJ2-1,16,TRBV5-1,few,TGCGCCAGCAGCCGAAGAAGTCAGGGAGGGGGAAATGAGCAGTTCTTC,CASSRRSQGGGNEQFF
TRBD1,TRBJ2-7,14,TRBV19,few,TGTGCCACCCGGGAGGGACAGGGGGCTTACGAGCAGTACTTC,CATREGQGAYEQYF
NA,TRBJ2-2,14,TRBV18,NA,TGTGCCAGCTCACCAAATACGGAGACCGGGGAGCTGTTTTTT,CASSPNTETGELFF
NA,TRBJ2-5,15,TRBV7-9,NA,TGTGCCAGCAGCTTAGGTTTGATGGGCCGAGAGACCCAGTACTTC,CASSLGLMGRETQYF
NA,TRBJ1-5,13,TRBV14,NA,TGTGCCAGCAGCCCCCGCGGGAATCAGCCCCAGCATTTT,CASSPRGNQPQHF
NA,TRBJ1-1,15,TRBV30,NA,TGTGCCTGGAGTGCCCCCGGTCGAAAGAGCACTGAAGCTTTCTTT,CAWSAPGRKSTEAFF
TRBD2,TRBJ2-2,14,TRBV6-5,NA,TGTGCCAGCAGCCAGCGGGAGAGCACCGGGGAGCTGTTTTTT,CASSQRESTGELFF
NA,TRBJ1-6,16,TRBV3-1/TRBV3-2,NA,TGTGCCAGCAGCCAACCAGGGACAACGGATAATTCACCCCTCCACTTT,CASSQPGTTDNSPLHF
NA,TRBJ1-1,13,TRBV2,many,TGTGCCAGCACCAGGGGCCTGAACACTGAAGCTTTCTTT,CASTRGLNTEAFF
NA,TRBJ2-1,14,TRBV7-6,NA,TGTGCCAGTACTGATAGCGGAACTTACAATGAGCAGTTCTTC,CASTDSGTYNEQFF
NA,TRBJ1-2,15,TRBV12-1,once,TGTGCCAGCAGCTTCCAATTTGGCCTAGGCTATGGCTACACCTTC,CASSFQFGLGYGYTF
NA,TRBJ2-3,14,TRBV24-1,NA,TGTGCCACCAGTGATACTGGGACTGTCGATACGCAGTATTTT,CATSDTGTVDTQYF
TRBD1,TRBJ1-5,15,TRBV5-8,NA,TGTGCCAGCAGCTCCGGGACAGCAGGCAATCAGCCCCAGCATTTT,CASSSGTAGNQPQHF
NA,TRBJ2-5,12,TRBV6-6,NA,TGTGCCAGCAGTTCGAGTCGGGAGACCCAGTACTTC,CASSSSRETQYF
TRBD2,TRBJ2-7,19,TRBV6-1,NA,TGTGCCAGCAGTGCTTATAGGACAGGGTTTGTAGCGGGAGGTGACGAGCAGTACTTC,CASSAYRTGFVAGGDEQYF
NA,TRBJ2-1,11,TRBV19,NA,TGTGCCAGTGGAGGACAGCTGGAGCAGTTCTTC,CASGGQLEQFF
NA,TRBJ2-2,16,TRBV19,NA,TGTGCCAGTACTCCCAACCCCGGGGGTACCACCGGGGAGCTGTTTTTT,CASTPNPGGTTGELFF
NA,TRBJ2-7,13,TRBV7-3,NA,TGTGCCAGCAGATTGACAAGGTTCGACGAGCAGTACTTC,CASRLTRFDEQYF
NA,TRBJ2-7,15,TRBV18,NA,TGTGCCAGCTCACCATCGCAGGCGCCGATGAACGAGCAGTACTTC,CASSPSQAPMNEQYF
NA,TRBJ2-6,19,TRBV13,once,TGTGCCAGCAGCTTGCGGCAAGCTAGGCAAGCTTCTGGGGCCAACGTCCTGACTTTC,CASSLRQARQASGANVLTF
TRBD2,TRBJ2-5,19,TRBV19,NA,TGTGCCAGTACTAATGGTAGTCGGACTAGCGGGAGGGCATTGGAGACCCAGTACTTC,CASTNGSRTSGRALETQYF
TRBD2,TRBJ2-5,15,TRBV18,NA,TGTGCCAGCTCACGGATTGCTAGCGGACAAGAGACCCAGTACTTC,CASSRIASGQETQYF
TRBD1,TRBJ2-2,14,TRBV29-1,NA,TGCAGCGCCCAGGGACAGCGAAACACCGGGGAGCTGTTTTTT,CSAQGQRNTGELFF
TRBD1,TRBJ1-4,14,TRBV7-8,NA,TGTGCCAGCAGATTGGGACAGTCTAATGAAAAACTGTTTTTT,CASRLGQSNEKLFF